The source of this T cell receptor beta chain is a study of shared clonotypes between healthy human individuals. Study background: Per donor, three plates held CD4 naive cells, three held CD4 memory, two held CD8 naive and one held CD8 memory.

The input for sorted-subset replicate PCRs was approximately 190 ng DNA, 25,000 to 30,000 T cell genomes. Measured with immunoSEQ multiplex PCR; TCRdb has only the in-frame clones, and not every one. This sample has roughly 2.2 million clones, with about 90% found just once. Division of CD4+ cells produced a CD45RA+ naive subset and a CD45RA-negative memory subset. Germline V gene lookup returns CDR1 SGHDT and CDR2 YYEEEE. Trimming pared 0 bases from V and 4 bases from J, leaving 12 bases between. CDR3 size: 15 residues. This sequence originates from a man younger than 30 in good health. Some clones in this sample may be carry-over from other donors' samples. The sample taken for sequencing was naive CD4+ T cells from PBMCs. Indicated subset: CD45RA+ positively selected. This sequence joins TRBV5-6 and TRBJ2-3; no clear D. The CDR3 DNA is TGTGCCAGCAGCTTGGGCCGCTGGACCCCAGATACGCAGTATTTT. It yields the protein CASSLGRWTPDTQYF.